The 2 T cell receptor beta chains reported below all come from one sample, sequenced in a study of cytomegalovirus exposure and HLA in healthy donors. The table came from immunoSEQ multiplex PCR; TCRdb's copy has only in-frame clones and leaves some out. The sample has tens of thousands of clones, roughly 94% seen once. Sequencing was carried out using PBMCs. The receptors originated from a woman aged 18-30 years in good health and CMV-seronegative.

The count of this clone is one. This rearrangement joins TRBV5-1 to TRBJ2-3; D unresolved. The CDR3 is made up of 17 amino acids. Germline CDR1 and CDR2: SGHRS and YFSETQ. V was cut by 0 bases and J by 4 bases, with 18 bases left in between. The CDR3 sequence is CASSLVSGAIVADTQYF. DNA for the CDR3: TGCGCCAGCAGCTTGGTATCAGGTGCGATAGTGGCAGATACGCAGTATTTT.

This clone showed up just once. CDR3 bases: TGTGCCAGCAGCGACAGGGCGCGGGAAGAGACCCAGTACTTC. It specifies CASSDRAREETQYF. The chain carries TRBV11-3 and TRBJ2-5; 7 bases match TRBD1. CDR1 is SGHNT, CDR2 YENEEA, per germline. This CDR3 has 14 amino acids. V was pared by 5 bases and J by 3 bases, with 6 bases of the junction left unmatched.